This record concerns one TCR beta chain sequence. The V and J ends lost 5 bases and 3 bases, in that order; junction bases with no gene match: 6. The V gene's germline CDR1 is SGHDT and CDR2 YYEEEE. This CDR3 comprises 15 residues. The entry originates in a study of blood T cell repertoires in COVID-19. Sequencing was performed with immunoSEQ multiplex PCR; in TCRdb, only in-frame clones are kept and a portion is missing. Counted here are under 150,000 clones, around 78% occurring once; the ten biggest clones make up 11%. The J gene is TRBJ2-5, the V gene TRBV5-6; 11 nucleotides line up with TRBD2. The source of this sequence is a human donor in a cohort sampled during active COVID-19. What was sequenced was peripheral blood. CDR3 sequence: CASSRKLAGEETQYF. The CDR3 DNA reads as TGTGCCAGCAGTCGTAAACTAGCGGGGGAAGAGACCCAGTACTTC.